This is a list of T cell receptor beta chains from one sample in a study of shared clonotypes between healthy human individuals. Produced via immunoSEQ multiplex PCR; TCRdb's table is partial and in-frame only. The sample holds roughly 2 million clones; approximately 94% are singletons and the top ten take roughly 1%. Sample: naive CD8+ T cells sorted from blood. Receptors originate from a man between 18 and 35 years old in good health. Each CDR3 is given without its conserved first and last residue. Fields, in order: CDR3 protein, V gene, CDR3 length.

CDR3 protein: ASSLSDKAPSYEQY
V gene: TRBV4-1
CDR3 length: 14

CDR3 protein: ASSNTRNTEAF
V gene: TRBV4-1
CDR3 length: 11

CDR3 protein: ASSYGGNYGYT
V gene: TRBV27
CDR3 length: 11

CDR3 protein: ASTGPSNTEAF
V gene: TRBV13
CDR3 length: 11

CDR3 protein: ASSLGYGVQETQY
V gene: TRBV11-2
CDR3 length: 13

CDR3 protein: ASSPDANQPQH
V gene: TRBV4-2
CDR3 length: 11

CDR3 protein: ASSLTVNYGYT
V gene: TRBV27
CDR3 length: 11

CDR3 protein: ASSYSTSAFSPLH
V gene: TRBV6-5
CDR3 length: 13

CDR3 protein: ASTRDPVSHNEQF
V gene: TRBV6-5
CDR3 length: 13

CDR3 protein: ASTRLAGAGEQY
V gene: TRBV6-5
CDR3 length: 12

CDR3 protein: ASSPPSTDTQY
V gene: TRBV18
CDR3 length: 11

CDR3 protein: ASSEGGRNYGYT
V gene: TRBV2
CDR3 length: 12

CDR3 protein: ASSLRGSGASSGANVLT
V gene: TRBV5-1
CDR3 length: 17

CDR3 protein: ASRIGTGVYEQY
V gene: TRBV11-2
CDR3 length: 12

CDR3 protein: ASSPWPSSYEQY
V gene: TRBV7-2
CDR3 length: 12

CDR3 protein: ASRGDRGPGNEQF
V gene: TRBV5-1
CDR3 length: 13

CDR3 protein: ASSVGAYYGYT
V gene: TRBV10-2
CDR3 length: 11

CDR3 protein: ASSDVTGCGYT
V gene: TRBV6-6
CDR3 length: 11

CDR3 protein: ASSWGLARQETQY
V gene: TRBV5-1
CDR3 length: 13

CDR3 protein: ASSGWTGLTYSNQPQH
V gene: TRBV6-1
CDR3 length: 16

CDR3 protein: ASTGDSESYEQY
V gene: TRBV28
CDR3 length: 12

CDR3 protein: ASRPYLAGGPRDTQY
V gene: TRBV27
CDR3 length: 15

CDR3 protein: ASSSSGAANVLT
V gene: TRBV27
CDR3 length: 12

CDR3 protein: ASTQGSSPLH
V gene: TRBV19
CDR3 length: 10

CDR3 protein: ASAQWGGRGDTQY
V gene: TRBV6-6
CDR3 length: 13

CDR3 protein: ASSPGLAGLSTDTQY
V gene: TRBV5-1
CDR3 length: 15

CDR3 protein: ASSFPGIYEQY
V gene: TRBV5-6
CDR3 length: 11

CDR3 protein: ASSLTGGPEAF
V gene: TRBV27
CDR3 length: 11

CDR3 protein: ASSQVFLQGGSYNEQF
V gene: TRBV4-3
CDR3 length: 16

CDR3 protein: ASSQFDRAEKLF
V gene: TRBV6-5
CDR3 length: 12

CDR3 protein: ASSTPGGYEQY
V gene: TRBV19
CDR3 length: 11

CDR3 protein: ASSDPGLQETQY
V gene: TRBV2
CDR3 length: 12

CDR3 protein: ASSPRGQGHYGYT
V gene: TRBV19
CDR3 length: 13